This T cell receptor (beta chain) came from a study of blood T cell repertoires in COVID-19. Across the whole study: Acute and convalescent COVID-19 specimens originated in the United States, Italy and Spain. Sources were T cells, B-cell-depleted T cells, or PBMCs; the material itself was cDNA or gDNA.

In the original processing: How many nucleated cells were present was estimated from reference gene primer amplification. Generated by immunoSEQ multiplex PCR, the TCRdb table keeps only in-frame clones and is missing some. V, J and clone size reflect that table, while D and trimming were determined from the DNA. The repertoire includes 100,000 to 150,000 clones, 85% of them detected once, and just over 6.5% sits in the top ten. This clone was recorded once. Sample: peripheral blood. This sequence originates from an older man with active or convalescent COVID-19.

CDR3 protein: CASRPGTGRGTEAFF. In nucleotides, the CDR3 is TGTGCCAGCAGACCGGGAACAGGGAGGGGCACTGAAGCTTTCTTT. V gene TRBV6-5 combines with J gene TRBJ1-1; a weak D match, TRBD1 (6 bases). V lost 6 bases, J lost 4 bases, and 18 bases lay in between. Per germline, CDR1 MNHEY and CDR2 SVGAGI. The CDR3 is made up of 15 amino acids.